The entry that follows covers one T cell receptor beta chain sequence. Its antigen is not known. The data originate from a study of cytomegalovirus exposure and HLA in healthy donors. On the study more broadly: It was reported in a later analysis that the 120 or so validation repertoires used the same platform as the approximately 690 first-cohort repertoires.

V lost 5 bases, J lost 0 bases, and 9 bases lay in between. Germline V gene sequence: CDR1 SGDLS, CDR2 YYNGEE. The CDR3 is 13 residues long. Assay: immunoSEQ multiplex PCR; the TCRdb copy retains only in-frame clones and omits some. The sample lists over 50,000 clones; approximately 95% were seen once. The study, taken as a whole, reports: There were a few CMV-associated chains whose specificity for CMV antigens was confirmed in vitro. Cytomegalovirus status, reportedly, was diagnosed with high specificity and sensitivity by the classifier.

The donors were part of the roughly 120-subject validation cohort, which stood apart from the roughly 730-subject first cohort. The sample comprised PBMCs. The chain joins TRBV9 to TRBJ2-7; the D gene is possibly TRBD1 (6 bases). The origin of this receptor is a woman aged 18-29 years in good health and CMV-seronegative. CDR3 nucleotide sequence: TGTGCCAGCAGGAGGACAGCCTCCTACGAGCAGTACTTC. Protein: CASRRTASYEQYF.